These T cell receptor beta chains were read from a single sample in a study of shared clonotypes between healthy human individuals. Data came from immunoSEQ multiplex PCR; TCRdb stores just in-frame clones and leaves some out. In the table there are around 1.5 million clones, 98% of which are singletons. Input material: naive CD4+ T cells sorted from blood. These receptors originate from a young man in good health. The CDR3 runs from the conserved cysteine through the conserved F or W. The order of the fields is V gene, D gene, clone size, J gene, CDR3 DNA, CDR3 protein. D genes are given only for firm matches. Clone sizes are given selectively: once, few, many, or a class where the clone is expanded.

V gene: TRBV27
D gene: .
clone size: .
J gene: TRBJ2-7
CDR3 DNA: TGTGCCAGCAGTTTCCGAGCCTCAGAGCAGTACTTC
CDR3 protein: CASSFRASEQYF

V gene: TRBV30
D gene: TRBD1
clone size: .
J gene: TRBJ1-5
CDR3 DNA: TGTGCCTGGTCGACAGGGTCAAATCAGCCCCAGCATTTT
CDR3 protein: CAWSTGSNQPQHF

V gene: TRBV9
D gene: TRBD2
clone size: once
J gene: TRBJ2-1
CDR3 DNA: TGTGCCAGCAGCGTAGCAGCGGGAGCGGGTGAGCAGTTCTTC
CDR3 protein: CASSVAAGAGEQFF

V gene: TRBV5-4
D gene: TRBD1
clone size: .
J gene: TRBJ2-7
CDR3 DNA: TGTGCCAGCAGCCCCCACAGGGGCGGCTCCTACGAGCAGTACTTC
CDR3 protein: CASSPHRGGSYEQYF

V gene: TRBV6-5
D gene: .
clone size: .
J gene: TRBJ2-7
CDR3 DNA: TGTGCCAGCACCCAAGGCCCCGAGCAGTACTTC
CDR3 protein: CASTQGPEQYF

V gene: TRBV27
D gene: .
clone size: .
J gene: TRBJ1-5
CDR3 DNA: TGTGCCAGCAGCCCAATCGCCGGGACCCTGCCTTATCAGCCCCAGCATTTT
CDR3 protein: CASSPIAGTLPYQPQHF

V gene: TRBV14
D gene: .
clone size: once
J gene: TRBJ1-2
CDR3 DNA: TGTGCCAGCAGCCAAGATCCTTGGGAGACAACCGGGACGCCGAGTTACACCTTC
CDR3 protein: CASSQDPWETTGTPSYTF

V gene: TRBV29-1
D gene: .
clone size: .
J gene: TRBJ2-7
CDR3 DNA: TGCAGCGTTGAAACGGCTAGCTCCTACGAGCAGTACTTC
CDR3 protein: CSVETASSYEQYF

V gene: TRBV27
D gene: TRBD2
clone size: once
J gene: TRBJ2-7
CDR3 DNA: TGTGCCAGCAGTCCAGGACCGGGACAGGGTACTAGCGGGAGCTCCTACGAGCAGTACTTC
CDR3 protein: CASSPGPGQGTSGSSYEQYF

V gene: TRBV18
D gene: TRBD2
clone size: .
J gene: TRBJ2-2
CDR3 DNA: TGTGCCAGCTCACCACCCTCGGCTAGCGGAAACACCGGGGAGCTGTTTTTT
CDR3 protein: CASSPPSASGNTGELFF

V gene: TRBV19
D gene: .
clone size: .
J gene: TRBJ1-2
CDR3 DNA: TGTGCCAGTAGTATCGGCGAAAACTATGGCTACACCTTC
CDR3 protein: CASSIGENYGYTF

V gene: TRBV19
D gene: TRBD1
clone size: .
J gene: TRBJ2-4
CDR3 DNA: TGTGCCACTGGCTTCGGACAGGGCCGACATAACATTCAGTACTTC
CDR3 protein: CATGFGQGRHNIQYF

V gene: TRBV9
D gene: TRBD1
clone size: .
J gene: TRBJ1-2
CDR3 DNA: TGTGCCAGCAGCGTAGAAACAGGGGGCGCGAGCAACTCCTATGGCTACACCTTC
CDR3 protein: CASSVETGGASNSYGYTF

V gene: TRBV4-1
D gene: TRBD1
clone size: .
J gene: TRBJ1-1
CDR3 DNA: TGCGCCAGCAGCCCGACAGGGGCGAACACTGAAGCTTTCTTT
CDR3 protein: CASSPTGANTEAFF

V gene: TRBV5-1
D gene: .
clone size: .
J gene: TRBJ2-2
CDR3 DNA: TGCGCCAGCAGCTTGGGCCCCCTGAACACCGGGGAGCTGTTTTTT
CDR3 protein: CASSLGPLNTGELFF

V gene: TRBV6-5
D gene: TRBD2
clone size: .
J gene: TRBJ2-3
CDR3 DNA: TGTGCCAGCAGTACCACTAGCGGCCGCACAGATACGCAGTATTTT
CDR3 protein: CASSTTSGRTDTQYF

V gene: TRBV7-2
D gene: .
clone size: .
J gene: TRBJ2-7
CDR3 DNA: TGTGCCAGCAGCTCCACGAGGCAGGGCTACGAGCAGTACTTC
CDR3 protein: CASSSTRQGYEQYF

V gene: TRBV15
D gene: .
clone size: .
J gene: TRBJ2-1
CDR3 DNA: TGTGCCACCAGCGGAAGACTCGCTGAGCAGTTCTTC
CDR3 protein: CATSGRLAEQFF

V gene: TRBV7-2
D gene: .
clone size: .
J gene: TRBJ2-7
CDR3 DNA: TGTGCCAGCAGCTTTTACCCTAACTCCTACGAGCAGTACTTC
CDR3 protein: CASSFYPNSYEQYF

V gene: TRBV19
D gene: .
clone size: .
J gene: TRBJ1-5
CDR3 DNA: TGTGCCAGTACCCCCGCGTGGGGTAGCAATCAGCCCCAGCATTTT
CDR3 protein: CASTPAWGSNQPQHF

V gene: TRBV7-2
D gene: .
clone size: .
J gene: TRBJ2-3
CDR3 DNA: TGTGCCAGCAGCTCCCCTGAAGGGCAAAGCACAGATACGCAGTATTTT
CDR3 protein: CASSSPEGQSTDTQYF

V gene: TRBV4-2
D gene: .
clone size: .
J gene: TRBJ2-7
CDR3 DNA: TGTGCCAGCAGCCCCACTAGCTATATCGACGAGCAGTACTTC
CDR3 protein: CASSPTSYIDEQYF

V gene: TRBV28
D gene: .
clone size: .
J gene: TRBJ1-2
CDR3 DNA: TGTGCCAGCAGTCAAGTAGCCAATTCCTATGGCTACACCTTC
CDR3 protein: CASSQVANSYGYTF

V gene: TRBV9
D gene: .
clone size: .
J gene: TRBJ2-3
CDR3 DNA: TGTGCCAGCAGCGTCGGTACCCAAGGAGGGGCTGGTACGCAGTATTTT
CDR3 protein: CASSVGTQGGAGTQYF

V gene: TRBV9
D gene: .
clone size: .
J gene: TRBJ2-2
CDR3 DNA: TGTGCCAGCTCCTCTGTCGGGACCGGGGAGCTGTTTTTT
CDR3 protein: CASSSVGTGELFF

V gene: TRBV6-1
D gene: .
clone size: .
J gene: TRBJ2-7
CDR3 DNA: TGCGCCAGCCGATGGACCCGTTTTTATGAGCAGTACTTC
CDR3 protein: CASRWTRFYEQYF

V gene: TRBV19
D gene: .
clone size: .
J gene: TRBJ2-7
CDR3 DNA: TGTGCCAGTAGTATCGGGGGCGTTGGAGGACCCTACGAGCAGTACTTC
CDR3 protein: CASSIGGVGGPYEQYF

V gene: TRBV5-1
D gene: .
clone size: .
J gene: TRBJ2-1
CDR3 DNA: TGCGCCAGCCGGCTGGGCTTTTCCTACAATGAGCAGTTCTTC
CDR3 protein: CASRLGFSYNEQFF

V gene: TRBV19
D gene: TRBD1
clone size: .
J gene: TRBJ1-2
CDR3 DNA: TGTGCCAGTAGTATTGGGACAGGGCCTAACTATGGCTACACCTTC
CDR3 protein: CASSIGTGPNYGYTF

V gene: TRBV6-1
D gene: TRBD2
clone size: once
J gene: TRBJ2-1
CDR3 DNA: TGTGCCAGCAGTGGAGCGGGATTGGGCAATGAGCAGTTCTTC
CDR3 protein: CASSGAGLGNEQFF

V gene: TRBV14
D gene: .
clone size: .
J gene: TRBJ1-1
CDR3 DNA: TGTGCCAGTCGAAGAGGGGGGGCCACTGAAGCTTTCTTT
CDR3 protein: CASRRGGATEAFF

V gene: TRBV28
D gene: .
clone size: .
J gene: TRBJ1-1
CDR3 DNA: TGTGCCAGCCTTACGATGCTGAACACTGAAGCTTTCTTT
CDR3 protein: CASLTMLNTEAFF

V gene: TRBV5-1
D gene: .
clone size: .
J gene: TRBJ1-1
CDR3 DNA: TGCGCCAGCAGCTTGGTGGGGGGACAGAACACTGAAGCTTTCTTT
CDR3 protein: CASSLVGGQNTEAFF

V gene: TRBV18
D gene: .
clone size: .
J gene: TRBJ2-1
CDR3 DNA: TGTGCCAGCTCACCACGGGGGTCCTACAATGAGCAGTTCTTC
CDR3 protein: CASSPRGSYNEQFF

V gene: TRBV19
D gene: .
clone size: .
J gene: TRBJ2-7
CDR3 DNA: TGTGCCAGTAGTATCGGCGGGGTCCCGACTTACGAGCAGTACTTC
CDR3 protein: CASSIGGVPTYEQYF

V gene: TRBV6-1
D gene: .
clone size: .
J gene: TRBJ2-1
CDR3 DNA: TGTGCCAGCGGAAGGGGCTGGAATGAGCAGTTCTTC
CDR3 protein: CASGRGWNEQFF

V gene: TRBV7-8
D gene: .
clone size: .
J gene: TRBJ2-5
CDR3 DNA: TGTGCCAGCGGATGGGTAGAGGAGACCCAGTACTTC
CDR3 protein: CASGWVEETQYF